The rows below give T cell receptor beta chains drawn from one sample of a study of blood T cell repertoires in COVID-19. Clones were read by immunoSEQ multiplex PCR, and TCRdb kept only the in-frame ones, dropping some. Among 350,000 to 500,000 clones listed, over 75% were seen once. The specimen sequenced was PBMCs or T cells enriched from blood (not recorded which). All receptors derive from a young woman who had been exposed to COVID-19. CDR3s include the opening cysteine and the closing phenylalanine or tryptophan. A D gene is named only where the DNA matches it firmly. Not all rows give a size; the values are once, few, many and, for expanded clones, a class.

V,J,D,size,DNA,CDR3
TRBV9,TRBJ1-6,NA,NA,TGTGCCAGCAGCGTAGTATTTGGGGCAGGCGATAATTCACCCCTCCACTTT,CASSVVFGAGDNSPLHF
TRBV5-6,TRBJ1-1,NA,NA,TGTGCCAGCAGCTTGTTGTCGGGACACAACACTGAAGCTTTCTTT,CASSLLSGHNTEAFF
TRBV30,TRBJ2-7,NA,NA,TGTGCCTGGACAATTCACGGGGTGGGGGAGCAGTACTTC,CAWTIHGVGEQYF
TRBV11-2,TRBJ2-3,NA,NA,TGTGCCAGCAGCCATCACAATACGCAGTATTTT,CASSHHNTQYF
TRBV7-6,TRBJ1-2,NA,NA,TGTGCCAGCAGCTTACCGACAGGCTATGGCTACACCTTC,CASSLPTGYGYTF
TRBV28,TRBJ2-7,NA,NA,TGTGCCAGCAGTTTCGACACTCCTACGGAGCAGTACTTC,CASSFDTPTEQYF
TRBV24-1,TRBJ2-7,NA,few,TGTGCCACCAGTGAGCCCGGGAATCACGAGCAGTACTTC,CATSEPGNHEQYF
TRBV6-5,TRBJ2-7,TRBD2,NA,TGTGCCAGCAGTTACTCGGGGGGGGTTGAGGGCGAGCAGTACTTC,CASSYSGGVEGEQYF
TRBV14,TRBJ2-3,TRBD2,NA,TGTGCCAGCAGCCAACCCGAGCGGGGAGATACGCAGTATTTT,CASSQPERGDTQYF
TRBV4-3,TRBJ2-7,NA,NA,TGCGCCAGCAGCCAAGGACTACCCTACGAGCAGTACTTC,CASSQGLPYEQYF
TRBV2,TRBJ1-6,NA,NA,TGTGCCAGCAGTGGGGAAGGGAGTAATTCACCCCTCCACTTT,CASSGEGSNSPLHF
TRBV4-3,TRBJ2-7,TRBD2,NA,TGCGCCAGCAGCCCCGGGGGGGAACCTCCCTACGAGCAGTACTTC,CASSPGGEPPYEQYF
TRBV5-1,TRBJ1-2,NA,NA,TGCGCCAGCAGCTTGCGACAAAACTATGGCTACACCTTC,CASSLRQNYGYTF
TRBV6-5,TRBJ2-3,NA,NA,TGTGCCAGCAGCCAACCAACGACGGGAGATACGCAGTATTTT,CASSQPTTGDTQYF
TRBV7-8,TRBJ1-3,NA,few,TGTGCCAGCAGCTCAACAGGCAACGCTGGAAACACCATATATTTT,CASSSTGNAGNTIYF